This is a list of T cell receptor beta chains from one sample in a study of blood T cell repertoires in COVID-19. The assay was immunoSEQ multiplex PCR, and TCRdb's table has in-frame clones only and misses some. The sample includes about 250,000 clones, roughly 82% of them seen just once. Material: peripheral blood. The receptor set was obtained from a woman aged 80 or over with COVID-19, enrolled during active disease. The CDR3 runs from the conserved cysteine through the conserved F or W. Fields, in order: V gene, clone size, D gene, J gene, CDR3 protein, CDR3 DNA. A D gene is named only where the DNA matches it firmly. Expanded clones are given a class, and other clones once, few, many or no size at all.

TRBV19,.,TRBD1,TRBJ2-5,CASSPDRGETQYF,TGTGCCAGTAGTCCCGACAGGGGAGAGACCCAGTACTTC
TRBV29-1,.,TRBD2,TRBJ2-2,CSVGRGGNTGELFF,TGCAGCGTTGGCCGGGGGGGGAACACCGGGGAGCTGTTTTTT
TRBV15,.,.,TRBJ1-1,CATSDDYGYREKAFF,TGTGCCACCAGCGATGATTATGGGTACAGGGAAAAAGCTTTCTTT
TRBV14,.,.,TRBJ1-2,CASSGQINYGYTF,TGTGCCAGCAGCGGGCAGATTAACTATGGCTACACCTTC
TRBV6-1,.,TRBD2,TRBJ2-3,CASSEAKGLAGGLGDTQYF,TGTGCCAGCAGTGAAGCGAAAGGGCTAGCGGGGGGGCTTGGAGATACGCAGTATTTT
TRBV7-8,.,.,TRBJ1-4,CASSLVDRRKLFF,TGTGCCAGCAGCTTGGTTGACAGGCGAAAACTGTTTTTT
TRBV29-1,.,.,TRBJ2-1,CSVEGLVPSNEQFF,TGCAGCGTTGAAGGGCTAGTCCCCAGCAATGAGCAGTTCTTC
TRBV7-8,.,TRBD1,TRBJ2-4,CASSFSTGTNIQYF,TGTGCCAGCAGCTTTTCGACAGGGACAAACATTCAGTACTTC
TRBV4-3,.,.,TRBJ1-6,CASSQSPGISPLHF,TGCGCCAGCAGCCAATCGCCCGGGATATCACCCCTCCACTTT
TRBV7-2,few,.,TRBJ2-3,CASTAVTDTQYF,TGTGCCAGCACCGCAGTCACAGATACGCAGTATTTT
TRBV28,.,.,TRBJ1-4,CASSYPTALTNEKLFF,TGTGCCAGCAGTTACCCGACAGCCTTAACTAATGAAAAACTGTTTTTT
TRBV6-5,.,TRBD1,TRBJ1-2,CASRRGTGKGGYTF,TGTGCCAGCAGGCGCGGGACAGGGAAGGGCGGCTACACCTTC
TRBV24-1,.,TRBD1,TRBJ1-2,CATSVTGGEYGYTF,TGTGCCACCAGTGTTACAGGGGGCGAATATGGCTACACCTTC
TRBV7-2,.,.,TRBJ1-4,CASSRAGLGNEKLFF,TGTGCCAGCAGCCGTGCAGGGCTGGGTAATGAAAAACTGTTTTTT
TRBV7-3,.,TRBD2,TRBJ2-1,CASSLLAALYNEQFF,TGTGCCAGCAGCTTACTAGCGGCGCTCTACAATGAGCAGTTCTTC
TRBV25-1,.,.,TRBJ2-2,CASSENYDTGELFF,TGTGCCAGCAGTGAAAACTATGACACCGGGGAGCTGTTTTTT
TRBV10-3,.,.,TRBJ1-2,CAISRGDYGYTF,TGTGCCATCAGCAGGGGCGACTATGGCTACACCTTC
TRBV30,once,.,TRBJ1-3,CATVAGRLSGNTIYF,TGTGCTACCGTGGCGGGCAGGTTATCTGGAAACACCATATATTTT
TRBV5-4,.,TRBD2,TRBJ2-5,CASSLTGGKTQYF,TGTGCCAGCAGCTTGACGGGGGGAAAGACCCAGTACTTC
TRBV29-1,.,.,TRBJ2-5,CSVGQGTETQYF,TGCAGCGTTGGTCAGGGGACGGAGACCCAGTACTTC
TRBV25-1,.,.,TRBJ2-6,CASSKQGSGANVLTF,TGTGCCAGCAGTAAGCAGGGCTCTGGGGCCAACGTCCTGACTTTC
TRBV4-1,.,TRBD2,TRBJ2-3,CASRERRGTQYF,TGCGCCAGCAGGGAACGGCGGGGGACGCAGTATTTT
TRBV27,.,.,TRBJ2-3,CASSSLGASTDTQYF,TGTGCCAGCAGCTCCTTAGGAGCTAGCACAGATACGCAGTATTTT
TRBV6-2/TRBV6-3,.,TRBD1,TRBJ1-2,CASSYWTGDYGYTF,TGTGCCAGCAGTTATTGGACAGGGGACTATGGCTACACCTTC
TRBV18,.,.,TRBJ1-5,CASSPQAMPQGQPQHF,TGTGCCAGCTCACCCCAGGCAATGCCCCAGGGTCAGCCCCAGCATTTT
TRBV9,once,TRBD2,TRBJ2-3,CASSASGGDRSTDTQYF,TGTGCCAGCAGCGCCTCGGGGGGGGACCGAAGTACAGATACGCAGTATTTT
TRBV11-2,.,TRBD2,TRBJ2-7,CASSLELAGGHAYEQYF,TGTGCCAGCAGCTTAGAACTAGCGGGGGGGCACGCCTACGAGCAGTACTTC
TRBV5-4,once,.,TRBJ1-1,CASSLDGGAPNTEAFF,TGTGCCAGCAGCTTGGACGGGGGGGCGCCGAACACTGAAGCTTTCTTT
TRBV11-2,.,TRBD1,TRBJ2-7,CASSFAQGPYEQYF,TGTGCCAGCAGCTTTGCACAGGGGCCCTACGAGCAGTACTTC
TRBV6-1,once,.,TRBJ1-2,CASSDPSGGEIRGYTF,TGTGCCAGCAGTGATCCCTCGGGAGGGGAGATTCGTGGCTACACCTTC
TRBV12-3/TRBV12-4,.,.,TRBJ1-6,CASSLITAPLHF,TGTGCCAGCAGTCTCATCACAGCACCCCTCCACTTT
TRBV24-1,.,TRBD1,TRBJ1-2,CATSDFLPGQGSWNYGYTF,TGTGCCACCAGTGACTTTCTCCCGGGACAGGGGTCGTGGAACTATGGCTACACCTTC
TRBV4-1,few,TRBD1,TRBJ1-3,CASSRPGGSSGNTIYF,TGCGCCAGCAGCCGGCCAGGGGGCAGCTCTGGAAACACCATATATTTT
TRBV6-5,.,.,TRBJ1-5,CASSYSSSGQPQHF,TGTGCCAGCAGTTACTCGTCCTCGGGTCAGCCCCAGCATTTT
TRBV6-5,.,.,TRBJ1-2,CASSYLQGLGYTF,TGTGCCAGCAGTTATTTACAGGGTCTTGGCTACACCTTC
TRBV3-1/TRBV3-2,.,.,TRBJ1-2,CASSQDGGDGYTF,TGTGCCAGCAGCCAAGACGGCGGGGATGGCTACACCTTC
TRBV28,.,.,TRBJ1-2,CASSLALGDIYGYTF,TGTGCCAGCAGTTTAGCGCTAGGGGACATCTATGGCTACACCTTC
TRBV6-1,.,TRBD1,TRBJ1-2,CASSETGDYGYTF,TGTGCCAGCAGTGAAACAGGGGATTATGGCTACACCTTC
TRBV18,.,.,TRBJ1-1,CASSLDSVNTEAFF,TGTGCCAGCTCCCTGGACAGCGTGAACACTGAAGCTTTCTTT
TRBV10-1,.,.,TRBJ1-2,CASSGRGPPEGYTF,TGCGCCAGCAGTGGGAGAGGTCCCCCGGAAGGCTACACCTTC